This TCR beta chain was obtained from a study of T cell repertoires in cytomegalovirus infection. In this sample, this clonotype turned up many times. Germline CDR1 is SGHTA and CDR2 is FQGTGA. V was clipped by 5 bases and J by 2 bases; unmatched bases: 7. The CDR3 consists of 16 residues. MiXCR, run by TCRdb on the reads, gives a single entry per CDR3 protein. The sample has roughly 280,000 distinct CDR3 sequences; roughly 9.1% are singletons. This clonotype was obtained from a human donor in good health (CMV status not recorded). Some clones in this sample may be carry-over from other donors' samples. The chain carries TRBV7-3 and TRBJ2-2, with 8 nucleotides matching TRBD1. Sequencing was performed on PBMCs. The CDR3 nucleotides read TGTGCCAGCAGCCCGGGGACAGGCTATAACACCGGGGAGCTGTTTTTT. Amino acid sequence: CASSPGTGYNTGELFF.